The 14 T cell receptor beta chains below all came from one sample that was sequenced in a study of blood T cell repertoires in COVID-19. Profiled with immunoSEQ multiplex PCR; TCRdb holds only in-frame clones, not every one. The sample lists about 280,000 clones; approximately 83% were seen once. The sample was peripheral blood. Receptors originate from a human donor in a cohort sampled during active COVID-19.

J is TRBJ1-4 and V is TRBV4-2; maybe TRBD1 (6 bases). Germline V gene sequence: CDR1 LGHNA, CDR2 YNFKEQ. V lost 1 base and J lost 7, with 16 bases in between. This CDR3 is 16 amino acids long. DNA of the CDR3: TGTGCCAGCAGCCAAGCCACCGACAGGAGACGTGAAAAACTGTTTTTT. Translating gives CASSQATDRRREKLFF.

The genes are TRBV3-1 (or the pseudogene TRBV3-2) and TRBJ1-1; D gene ambiguous. V lost 1 base to trimming and J lost 1 base, with 7 bases between them. Germline assignment: CDR1 LGHDT and CDR2 YNNKEL (reference sequence). The CDR3 is 14 residues long. The CDR3 spells CASSQVQENTEAFF. The CDR3 DNA is TGTGCCAGCAGCCAAGTTCAGGAGAACACTGAAGCTTTCTTT.

The rearrangement uses TRBV29-1 and TRBJ1-2; 10 nucleotides match TRBD1. The germline V gene encodes CDR1 SQVTM and CDR2 ANQGSEA. The CDR3 totals 15 residues. With V trimmed by 3 bases and J by 7 bases, 11 bases remained unmatched. As DNA, the CDR3 is TGCAGCGTTGATGACAGGGGGCAGATAGTAGGTGGCTACACCTTC. It is translated as CSVDDRGQIVGGYTF.

The chain links TRBV15 to TRBJ2-2; 10 nucleotides agree with TRBD1. The V segment lost 3 bases and the J segment 7 bases; nucleotides outside the gene matches: 5. CDR3 length: 15 residues. Germline CDR1 reads LNHNV; CDR2 reads YYDKDF (reference sequence). The CDR3 sequence is CATSSRQGAVGELFF. As DNA, the CDR3 is TGTGCCACCAGCAGTCGACAGGGGGCTGTCGGGGAGCTGTTTTTT.

The rearrangement links TRBV2 to TRBJ1-5; tentatively, D is TRBD1 (6 bases). Deletions cut 6 bases from V and 4 bases from J, with 10 bases between. CDR1 SNHLY and CDR2 FYNNEI come from the germline V gene. CDR3 size: 13 residues. For the CDR3, the DNA is TGTGCCAGCAGGATGGACAGAAATCAGCCCCAGCATTTT. Its translation is CASRMDRNQPQHF.

The chain carries TRBV27 and TRBJ1-4; D ambiguous. The V gene lost 8 bases and the J gene lost 8 bases, with 18 bases spanning the gap. The CDR3 totals 14 residues. Germline CDR1 is MNHEY and CDR2 is SMNVEV (reference sequence). CDR3 amino acids: CASAGRARREKLFF. The DNA of the CDR3 is TGTGCCAGCGCGGGAAGGGCACGGCGAGAAAAACTGTTTTTT.

The chain recombines TRBV24-1 with TRBJ2-1, with 8 nucleotides matching TRBD1. V lost 5 bases to trimming and J lost 6 bases; unmatched junction nucleotides: 8. The germline gives CDR1 KGHDR, CDR2 SFDVKD. This CDR3 is built from 15 residues. The CDR3 sequence is CATSGGTGRGNEQFF. As DNA, the CDR3 is TGTGCCACCAGTGGAGGGACAGGACGAGGCAATGAGCAGTTCTTC.

The chain couples TRBV7-6 to TRBJ2-5; unclear D gene. The CDR3 runs to 13 residues. The germline V gene encodes CDR1 SGHVS and CDR2 FNYEAQ. Trimming pared 4 bases from V and 2 bases from J, leaving 8 bases between. The CDR3: CASSSDLQETQYF. The CDR3, as DNA: TGTGCCAGCAGCTCCGACTTACAAGAGACCCAGTACTTC.

This clone was recorded a few times. This sequence joins TRBV6-2 or TRBV6-3 and TRBJ2-7; D is undetermined. Deletions cut 2 bases from V and 3 bases from J, with 8 bases between. CDR3 length equals 13 residues. Germline loops: CDR1 MNHEY, CDR2 SVGEGT. CDR3 sequence reads: CASSYRRSYEQYF. The CDR3 nucleotides are TGTGCCAGCAGTTACAGGCGGAGCTACGAGCAGTACTTC.

This sequence joins TRBV29-1 and TRBJ2-7; TRBD1 agrees at 9 bases. J was trimmed by 6 bases and V by 6 bases; bases with no gene match: 12. CDR1 and CDR2 from the germline V gene are SQVTM and ANQGSEA. The CDR3 runs to 14 residues. For the CDR3, the DNA is TGCAGCGTCCGGACAGGGGCTATCCGAAGCGAGCAGTACTTC. Amino acids: CSVRTGAIRSEQYF.

The chain uses TRBV11-3 and TRBJ2-5, with TRBD2 matching 13 bases. V dropped 5 bases and J dropped 0; count of bases not matched to a gene: 3. CDR3 length: 16 amino acids. Germline assignment: CDR1 SGHNT and CDR2 YENEEA. Here the CDR3 reads CASSPGLAGYQETQYF. The CDR3, as DNA: TGTGCCAGCAGCCCGGGACTAGCGGGGTACCAAGAGACCCAGTACTTC.

The CDR3 here is CASRGQGGNQPQHF. The DNA of the CDR3 is TGTGCCAGCAGGGGACAGGGGGGTAATCAGCCCCAGCATTTT. The chain recombines TRBV27 with TRBJ1-5; TRBD1 aligns across 11 bases. CDR1 and CDR2 from the germline V gene are MNHEY and SMNVEV (reference sequence). J lost 4 bases, V lost 6 bases, and 2 bases had no gene match. There are 14 residues in the CDR3.

This rearrangement joins TRBV21-1 to TRBJ2-7; the table's D call of TRBD2 was not tested on the DNA. TRBV21-1 is classified as a pseudogene. This CDR3 spans 15 amino acids. CDR3 nucleotide sequence: TGTGCCAGCAGCCCCGGGGGTTCTCACAACTACGAGCAGTACTTC. Encoded protein: CASSPGGSHNYEQYF.

This chain joins TRBV5-6 and TRBJ2-1, with 8 nucleotides matching TRBD2. Per germline, CDR1 SGHDT and CDR2 YYEEEE. The CDR3 is made up of 18 amino acids. V dropped 5 bases and J dropped 0; count of bases not matched to a gene: 13. CDR3 coding DNA: TGTGCCAGCAGAAGTGGAGGTGGCGGGAGGAGCTCCTACAATGAGCAGTTCTTC. Amino acid sequence: CASRSGGGGRSSYNEQFF.